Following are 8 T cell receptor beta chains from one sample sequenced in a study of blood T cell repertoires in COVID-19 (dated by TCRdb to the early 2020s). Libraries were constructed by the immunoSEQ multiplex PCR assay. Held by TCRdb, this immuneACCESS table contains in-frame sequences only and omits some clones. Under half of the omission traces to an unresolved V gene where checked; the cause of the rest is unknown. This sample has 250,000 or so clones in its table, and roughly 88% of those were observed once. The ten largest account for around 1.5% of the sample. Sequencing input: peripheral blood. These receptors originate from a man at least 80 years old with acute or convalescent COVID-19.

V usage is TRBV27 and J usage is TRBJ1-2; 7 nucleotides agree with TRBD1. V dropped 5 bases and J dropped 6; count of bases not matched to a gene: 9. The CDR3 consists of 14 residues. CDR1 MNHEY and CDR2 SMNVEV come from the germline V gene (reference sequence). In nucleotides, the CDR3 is TGTGCCAGCAGTCCCTCCGACAGGGTTCATGGCTACACCTTC. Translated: CASSPSDRVHGYTF.

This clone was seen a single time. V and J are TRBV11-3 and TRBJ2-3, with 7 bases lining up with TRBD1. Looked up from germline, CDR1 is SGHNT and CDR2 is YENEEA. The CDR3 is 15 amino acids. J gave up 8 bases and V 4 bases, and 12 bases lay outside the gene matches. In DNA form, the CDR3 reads TGTGCCAGCAGCTCGGAGCACAGGGGTGGTGGTACGCAGTATTTT. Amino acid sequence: CASSSEHRGGGTQYF.

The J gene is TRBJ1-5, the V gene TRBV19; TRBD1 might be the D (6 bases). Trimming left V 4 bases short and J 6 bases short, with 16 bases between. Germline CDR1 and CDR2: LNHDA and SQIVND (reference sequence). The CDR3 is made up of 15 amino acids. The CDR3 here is CASSTQGASGQPQHF. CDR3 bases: TGTGCCAGTAGTACACAGGGAGCATCCGGTCAGCCCCAGCATTTT.

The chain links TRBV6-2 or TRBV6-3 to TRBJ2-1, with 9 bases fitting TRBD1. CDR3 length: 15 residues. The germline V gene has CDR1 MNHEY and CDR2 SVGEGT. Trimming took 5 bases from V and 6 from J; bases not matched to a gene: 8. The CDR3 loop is CASSNPGQGGNEQFF. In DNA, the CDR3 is TGTGCCAGCAGTAACCCGGGACAGGGCGGCAATGAGCAGTTCTTC.

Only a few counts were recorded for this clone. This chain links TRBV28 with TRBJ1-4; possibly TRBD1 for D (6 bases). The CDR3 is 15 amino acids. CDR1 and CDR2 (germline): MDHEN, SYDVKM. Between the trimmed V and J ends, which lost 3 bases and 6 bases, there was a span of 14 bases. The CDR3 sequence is CASSLPTGADEKLFF. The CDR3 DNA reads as TGTGCCAGCAGTTTGCCGACAGGCGCGGATGAAAAACTGTTTTTT.

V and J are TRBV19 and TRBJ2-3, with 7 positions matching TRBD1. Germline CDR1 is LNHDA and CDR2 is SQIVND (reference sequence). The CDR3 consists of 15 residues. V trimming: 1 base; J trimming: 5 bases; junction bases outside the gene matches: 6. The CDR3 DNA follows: TGTGCCAGTAGTATAGCCCGACAGGGTAGAGATACGCAGTATTTT. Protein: CASSIARQGRDTQYF.

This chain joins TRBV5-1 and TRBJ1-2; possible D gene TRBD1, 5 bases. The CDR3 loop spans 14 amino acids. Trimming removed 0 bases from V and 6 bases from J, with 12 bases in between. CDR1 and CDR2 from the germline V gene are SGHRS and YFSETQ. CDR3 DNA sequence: TGCGCCAGCAGCTTGGAGGGGCCAAGGGATGGCTACACCTTC. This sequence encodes CASSLEGPRDGYTF.

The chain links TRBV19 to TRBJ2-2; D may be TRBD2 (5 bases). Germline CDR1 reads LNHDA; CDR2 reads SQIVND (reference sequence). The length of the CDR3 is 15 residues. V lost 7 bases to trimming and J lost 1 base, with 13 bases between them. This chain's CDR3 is CASMKTSGNTGELFF. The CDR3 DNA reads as TGTGCCAGTATGAAGACGAGCGGGAACACCGGGGAGCTGTTTTTT.